The 2 T cell receptor beta chains listed next were all sequenced from one sample in a study of Ad26.COV2.S vaccination and SARS-CoV-2 variants. Treatment given: 19 received Ad26.COV2.S at low or high dose, single or two shots; roughly five received placebo; per-sample allocation not given. Samples were taken on day 63 after the first vaccine or placebo injection. TCRdb's table, derived via immunoSEQ multiplex PCR, lists solely in-frame clones and lacks some. The data show around 270,000 clones, 87% seen once. The sample here was peripheral blood, taken in a trial of Ad26.COV2.S vaccine versus placebo. These receptors were taken from a person between 18 and 65 years old who received the Ad26.COV2.S COVID-19 vaccine or a placebo.

The chain recombines TRBV5-4 with TRBJ2-5, with no clear D. Germline CDR1 SGHNT, CDR2 YYREEE (reference sequence). V lost 4 bases, J lost 5 bases, and 6 bases lay in between. The CDR3 totals 11 residues. The CDR3: CASSRTETQYF. In nucleotides, the CDR3 is TGTGCCAGCAGCCGGACCGAGACCCAGTACTTC.

The chain links TRBV12-3 or TRBV12-4 to TRBJ2-3; D is perhaps TRBD2 (6 bases). This CDR3 is 13 amino acids long. Trimming cost V 5 bases and J 7 bases, with 13 bases left between them. CDR3 loop: CASSTSSANTQYF. In DNA form, the CDR3 reads TGTGCCAGCAGTACCTCTAGCGCTAATACGCAGTATTTT.